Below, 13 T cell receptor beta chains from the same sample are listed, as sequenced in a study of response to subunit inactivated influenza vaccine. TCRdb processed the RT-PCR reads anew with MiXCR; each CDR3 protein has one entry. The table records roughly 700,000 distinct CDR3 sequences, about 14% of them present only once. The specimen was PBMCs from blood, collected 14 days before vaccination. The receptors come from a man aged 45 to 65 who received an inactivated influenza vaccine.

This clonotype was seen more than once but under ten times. In nucleotides, the CDR3 is TGTGCCAGCAGCAAAAGTGGGCCAGGGGGCCGAGCTAACTATGGCTACACCTTC. This gives the protein CASSKSGPGGRANYGYTF. The rearrangement links TRBV11-1 to TRBJ1-2; 8 bases are shared with TRBD1. The junction had 14 bases not matched to a gene; V was cut back by 5 bases and J by 0 bases. Germline CDR1 reads SGHAT; CDR2 reads FQDESV (reference sequence). The CDR3 sequence is 18 residues long.

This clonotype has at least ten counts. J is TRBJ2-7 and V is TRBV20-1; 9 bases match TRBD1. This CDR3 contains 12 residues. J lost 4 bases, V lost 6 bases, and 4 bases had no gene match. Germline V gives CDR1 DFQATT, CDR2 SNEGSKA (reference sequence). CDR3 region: CSANRGPYEQYF. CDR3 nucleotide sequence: TGCAGTGCGAACAGGGGGCCATACGAGCAGTACTTC.

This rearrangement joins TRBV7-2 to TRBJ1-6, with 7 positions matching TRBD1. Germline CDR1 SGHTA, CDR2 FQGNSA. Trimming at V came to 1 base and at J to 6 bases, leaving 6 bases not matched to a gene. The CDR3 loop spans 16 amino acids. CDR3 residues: CASSLERTGSNSPLHF. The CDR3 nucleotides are TGTGCCAGCAGCTTAGAGCGGACAGGCTCTAATTCACCCCTCCACTTT.

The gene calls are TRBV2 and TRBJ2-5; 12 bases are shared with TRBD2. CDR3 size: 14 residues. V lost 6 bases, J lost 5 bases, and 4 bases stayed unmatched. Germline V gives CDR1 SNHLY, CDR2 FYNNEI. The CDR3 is CASRPGLAGETQYF. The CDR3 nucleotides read TGTGCCAGCAGGCCAGGACTAGCGGGGGAGACCCAGTACTTC.

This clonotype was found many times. The CDR3 nucleotides read TGCGCCAGCAGCATGGACGCCCACTCTGGGGCCAACGTCCTGACTTTC. Translation gives CASSMDAHSGANVLTF. V usage is TRBV5-1 and J usage is TRBJ2-6, with unresolved D. CDR3 length: 16 amino acids. The V end lost 4 bases, the J end lost 0 bases, and 11 bases lay between the germline ends. CDR1 and CDR2 (germline): SGHRS, YFSETQ.

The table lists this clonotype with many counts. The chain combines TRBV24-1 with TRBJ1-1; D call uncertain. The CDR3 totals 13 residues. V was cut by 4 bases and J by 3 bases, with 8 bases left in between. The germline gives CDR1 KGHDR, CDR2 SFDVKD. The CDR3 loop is CATSDPDYTEAFF. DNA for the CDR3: TGTGCCACCAGTGACCCGGACTACACTGAAGCTTTCTTT.

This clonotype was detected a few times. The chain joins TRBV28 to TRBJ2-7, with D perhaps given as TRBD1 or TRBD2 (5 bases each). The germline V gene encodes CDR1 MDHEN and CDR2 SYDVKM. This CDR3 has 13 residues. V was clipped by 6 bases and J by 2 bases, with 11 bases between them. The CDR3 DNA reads TGTGCCAGCAGCCGGGACGGTCCCTACGAGCAGTACTTC. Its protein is CASSRDGPYEQYF.

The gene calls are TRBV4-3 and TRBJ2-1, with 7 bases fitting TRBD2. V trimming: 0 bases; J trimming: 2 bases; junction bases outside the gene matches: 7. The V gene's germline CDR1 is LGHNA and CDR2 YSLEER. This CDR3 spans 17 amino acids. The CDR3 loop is CASSQEIAGATYNEQFF. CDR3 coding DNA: TGCGCCAGCAGCCAAGAGATTGCGGGAGCCACCTACAATGAGCAGTTCTTC.

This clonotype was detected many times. CDR3 nucleotides: TGTGCCAGCAGCGTAGAGCATCGTGGTACAGATACGCAGTATTTT. Translated: CASSVEHRGTDTQYF. The rearrangement joins TRBV9 to TRBJ2-3; D is undetermined. CDR3 length equals 15 residues. Germline V CDR1 and CDR2: SGDLS, YYNGEE. With 0 bases removed from V and 3 bases from J, the gap between germline ends came to 11 bases.

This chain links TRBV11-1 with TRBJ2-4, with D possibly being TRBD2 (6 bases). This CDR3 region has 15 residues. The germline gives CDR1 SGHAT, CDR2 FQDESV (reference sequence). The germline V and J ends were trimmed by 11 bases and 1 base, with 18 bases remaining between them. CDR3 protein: CAWTLRGGAKNIQYF. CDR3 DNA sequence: TGTGCCTGGACCCTACGTGGGGGGGCCAAAAACATTCAGTACTTC. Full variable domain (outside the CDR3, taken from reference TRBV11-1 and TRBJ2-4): EAEVAQSPRYKITEKSQAVAFWCDPISGHATLYWYRQILGQGPELLVQFQDESVVDDSQLPKDRFSAERLKGVDSTLKIQPAELGDSAMYLCAWTLRGGAKNIQYFGAGTRLSVL.

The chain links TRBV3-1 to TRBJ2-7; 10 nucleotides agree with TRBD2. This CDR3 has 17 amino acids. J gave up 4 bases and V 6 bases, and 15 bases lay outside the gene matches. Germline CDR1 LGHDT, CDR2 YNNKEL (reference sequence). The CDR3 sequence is CASRKPPLAGEIYEQYF. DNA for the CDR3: TGTGCCAGCAGGAAACCTCCCCTAGCGGGGGAGATTTACGAGCAGTACTTC.

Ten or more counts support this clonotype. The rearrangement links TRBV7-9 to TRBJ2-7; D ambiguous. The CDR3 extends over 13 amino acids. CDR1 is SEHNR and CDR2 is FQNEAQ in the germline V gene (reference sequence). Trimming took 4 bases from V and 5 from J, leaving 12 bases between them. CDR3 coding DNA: TGTGCCAGCAGCTGGTCGGATACTAACGAGCAGTACTTC. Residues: CASSWSDTNEQYF.

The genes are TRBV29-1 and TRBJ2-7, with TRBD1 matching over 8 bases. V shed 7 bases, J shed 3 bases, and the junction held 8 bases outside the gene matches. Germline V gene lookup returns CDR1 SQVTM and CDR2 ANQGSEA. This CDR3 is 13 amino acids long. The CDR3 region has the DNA TGCAGCGCCCAGGGGGACAGGATCTACGAGCAGTACTTC. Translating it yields CSAQGDRIYEQYF.